Described below is a single T cell receptor beta chain sequence and its context. Repertoires were generated with immunoSEQ multiplex PCR, while TCRdb's copy carries only in-frame clones and drops some. The sample carries a few hundred thousand clones, around 70% recorded once. These data are taken from a study of shared clonotypes between healthy human individuals. The sequence came from a man aged 30-40 years in good health. Specimen: memory CD4+ T cells sorted from blood. Subset given: CD45RA-negative fraction.

The CDR3 region has the DNA TGTGCCAGCAGCCCGAGGGTCTCCGGTCGAGATACGCAGTATTTT. Translating it yields CASSPRVSGRDTQYF. This sequence joins TRBV9 and TRBJ2-3, with a possible D match to TRBD2 (5 bases). The V gene lost 4 bases and the J gene lost 5 bases, with 17 bases spanning the gap. The CDR3 covers 15 residues. Germline loops: CDR1 SGDLS, CDR2 YYNGEE.